The entry below describes one TCR beta chain. Its antigen is currently unknown. Trimming took off 1 base at V and 7 bases at J, with 10 bases between the two ends. The length of the CDR3 is 12 residues. Per the germline V gene, CDR1 is GTSNPN and CDR2 is SVGIG (reference sequence). This table comes from immunoSEQ multiplex PCR, and its TCRdb copy is limited to in-frame clones, with some not included. The sample comprises 100,000 to 150,000 clones, 88% of which are singletons, and 5% to 6% rests with the top ten. The data were taken from a study of radiation and T cells in renal cell carcinoma. The wider study: Nephrectomy followed 15 Gy stereotactic body radiation by 4 weeks.

Study-level points and caveats: Without pretreatment biopsies, baseline tumor clonotype presence was undetermined.

Time point here: blood 2 weeks post-SBRT. Indicated treatment: 15 Gy SBRT to primary tumor, nephrectomy 4 weeks later. The chain couples TRBV30 to TRBJ1-2; D is uncertain. This sample comprised blood, obtained from a patient whose treatment included radiotherapy and nephrectomy. This sequence was found in a woman between 70 and 85 years old with renal cell carcinoma. CDR3: CAWSEQVTGYTF. The CDR3 region has the DNA TGTGCCTGGAGTGAGCAGGTTACTGGCTACACCTTC.